A single sample gave rise to the 15 T cell receptor beta chains below, sequenced in a study of blood T cells in healthy people across ages. A J-beta primer mix and a sample-barcoded 5' primer were used in a second PCR of about 7 to 11 cycles. Via MiXCR, TCRdb re-called the 5' RACE reads, giving one row per CDR3 protein. The repertoire holds 600,000 to 850,000 distinct CDR3 sequences, with roughly two fifths as singletons. The sequencing input was blood. These receptors all come from a woman in her sixties or seventies in good health.

This clonotype occurred many times. The chain has TRBV7-3 and TRBJ1-6, with D possibly being TRBD1 (6 bases). CDR1 is SGHTA, CDR2 FQGTGA, per germline. V dropped 5 bases and J dropped 10 bases, with 15 bases sitting between them. The CDR3 runs 14 residues. CDR3 sequence: CASSPRAGESPLHF. The CDR3 coding sequence is TGTGCCAGCAGCCCCCGGGCAGGGGAATCACCCCTCCACTTT.

The chain recombines TRBV20-1 with TRBJ1-2, with D possibly being TRBD1 (5 bases). The CDR3 has 14 residues. Germline V lookup: CDR1 DFQATT, CDR2 SNEGSKA (reference sequence). Trimming took off 5 bases at V and 8 bases at J, with 21 bases between the two ends. CDR3 residues: CSASKLRGGRGYTF. The CDR3 DNA is TGCAGTGCTTCCAAACTACGGGGCGGCCGCGGCTACACCTTC.

The J gene is TRBJ2-3, the V gene TRBV15, with TRBD2 matching 7 bases. CDR1 and CDR2 (germline): LNHNV, YYDKDF (reference sequence). V shed 0 bases, J shed 3 bases, and the junction held 3 bases outside the gene matches. CDR3 length equals 15 residues. CDR3 in DNA: TGTGCCACCAGCAGAGATCTAGCGGCGACAGATACGCAGTATTTT. This encodes CATSRDLAATDTQYF.

About this clonotype itself: One end of the junction does not line up with germline, which may come from a read error. The chain links TRBV7-8 to TRBJ1-2; D is uncertain. The CDR3 has 16 residues. CDR1 is SGHVS, CDR2 FQNEAQ, per germline. The CDR3 loop reads CASSLVTGSSNYSYTF. The CDR3 region has the DNA TGTGCCAGCAGCTTAGTAACGGGTAGTTCTAACTATAGCTACACCTTC.

The J gene is TRBJ2-1, the V gene TRBV29-1, with no clear D. This CDR3 has 13 amino acids. Trimming cost V 3 bases and J 8 bases, with 14 bases left between them. Germline CDR1 SQVTM, CDR2 ANQGSEA. CDR3 protein: CSVDPRMKDEQFF. In nucleotides, the CDR3 is TGCAGCGTTGATCCCCGGATGAAGGATGAGCAGTTCTTC.

Note on this clonotype: A read error may account for a junction end that differs from germline. The chain combines TRBV5-1 with TRBJ2-1; the match to TRBD2 covers 9 bases. Germline assignment: CDR1 SGHRS and CDR2 YFSETQ. This CDR3 has 17 amino acids. Here the CDR3 DNA reads TGCGCCGGCAGCCCGAGTTCGGGTAGCGGGAGAGCGAATGAGCAGTTCTTC. This codes for CAGSPSSGSGRANEQFF.

V usage is TRBV6-5 and J usage is TRBJ1-4; 8 bases align to TRBD1. From germline, CDR1 is MNHEY and CDR2 SVGAGI. V lost 5 bases to trimming and J lost 7 bases; unmatched junction nucleotides: 9. The CDR3 covers 15 residues. The CDR3 spells CASSPGQGRTEKLFF. CDR3 nucleotides: TGTGCCAGCAGTCCCGGACAGGGCAGGACTGAAAAACTGTTTTTT.

The chain recombines TRBV29-1 with TRBJ1-2; no clear D. The V end lost 6 bases, the J end lost 7 bases, and 12 bases lay between the germline ends. The CDR3 loop spans 11 amino acids. In germline, CDR1 is SQVTM, CDR2 ANQGSEA. CDR3 in DNA: TGCAGCGTATCGACGACAAGTGGCTACACCTTC. Encoded protein: CSVSTTSGYTF.

In this sample, this clonotype turned up many times. This rearrangement joins TRBV24-1 to TRBJ2-3, with D possibly matching TRBD2 (6 bases). The CDR3 loop spans 16 amino acids. Deletions cut 0 bases from V and 4 bases from J, with 13 bases between. Germline V CDR1 and CDR2: KGHDR, SFDVKD. The CDR3 loop is CATSDLPGVGSDTQYF. DNA of the CDR3: TGTGCCACCAGTGATTTGCCGGGGGTTGGCTCAGATACGCAGTATTTT.

The chain employs TRBV28 and TRBJ2-5, with D possibly being TRBD1 or TRBD2 (5 bases each). Germline V gene data show CDR1 as MDHEN and CDR2 as SYDVKM. The germline V and J ends were trimmed by 6 bases and 11 bases, with 22 bases remaining between them. This CDR3 contains 14 residues. In DNA, the CDR3 is TGTGCCAGCAGCACCGGGACGTCACTCTATGAGCAGTACTTC. It translates to CASSTGTSLYEQYF.

This chain connects TRBV21-1 to TRBJ2-7; the table's D call of TRBD2 was not tested on the DNA. TRBV21-1 is termed a pseudogene. CDR3 length equals 17 residues. CDR3 nucleotide sequence: TGTGCCAGCAGCACCGGGACTAGCGGGAGGCCCCCCCTCGAGCAGTACTTC. This encodes CASSTGTSGRPPLEQYF.

The chain joins TRBV18 to TRBJ2-1; 8 nucleotides align to TRBD1. CDR1 and CDR2 from the germline V gene are KGHSH and LQKENI. Losses at the gene ends were 9 bases for V and 5 bases for J; bases not matched to a gene: 9. The CDR3 runs 14 residues. The CDR3 sequence is CASPQQGVDNEQFF. CDR3 coding DNA: TGTGCCAGTCCGCAACAGGGGGTAGACAATGAGCAGTTCTTC.

The chain links TRBV3-1 to TRBJ1-4; tentatively, D is TRBD1 (6 bases). This CDR3 comprises 14 residues. V lost 4 bases and J 8 bases, leaving 14 bases between the germline ends. CDR1 is LGHDT, CDR2 YNNKEL, per germline (reference sequence). CDR3 sequence (DNA): TGTGCCAGCAGCCCTAGGGGGTTACGCGAAAAACTGTTTTTT. Translating gives CASSPRGLREKLFF.

V usage is TRBV24-1 and J usage is TRBJ2-3, with D unclear. This CDR3 has 13 amino acids. The V and J ends lost 7 bases and 3 bases respectively, with 10 bases between them. Germline-derived CDR1 and CDR2 are KGHDR and SFDVKD. CDR3 DNA sequence: TGTGCCACCAGGAATCCGGCAACAGATACGCAGTATTTT. Amino acid sequence: CATRNPATDTQYF.

The chain combines TRBV20-1 with TRBJ2-2; TRBD2 aligns across 12 bases. The CDR3 has 18 residues. Germline-derived CDR1 and CDR2 are DFQATT and SNEGSKA (reference sequence). J was trimmed by 0 bases and V by 0 bases; bases with no gene match: 5. The CDR3 here is CSARDGLAGFANTGELFF. The CDR3 bases are TGCAGTGCTAGAGATGGACTAGCGGGGTTCGCGAACACCGGGGAGCTGTTTTTT.